Sequencing of this T cell receptor (beta chain) was carried out in a study of blood T cell repertoires in COVID-19. The table came from immunoSEQ multiplex PCR; TCRdb's copy has only in-frame clones and leaves some out. The sample lists some 240,000 clones, around 84% occurring once. Trimming pared 5 bases from V and 0 bases from J, leaving 13 bases between. CDR3 length equals 15 residues. Germline CDR1 MNHEY, CDR2 SVGAGI. The chain links TRBV6-5 to TRBJ1-1; a weak D match, TRBD1 (5 bases). Sequencing input: peripheral blood. This receptor was identified in a woman between 40 and 50 years old who had recovered from COVID-19. CDR3: CASSHGGGMNTEAFF. The CDR3 coding sequence is TGTGCCAGCAGTCATGGGGGGGGGATGAACACTGAAGCTTTCTTT.